This T cell receptor (beta chain) was sequenced during a study of blood T cell repertoires in COVID-19. Whole-study context: PBMCs, B-cell-depleted T cells, or T cells were the source of the cDNA or gDNA that made up the material.

Per the original data handling: Amplification from reference gene primers served as the basis for estimated nucleated cell counts. This table comes from immunoSEQ multiplex PCR, and its TCRdb copy is limited to in-frame clones, with some not included. The DNA gave D and trimming, while V, J and clone size come from that table. The table has approximately 260,000 clones, just under 90% seen once. Germline V gene data show CDR1 as MNHNS and CDR2 as SASEGT. This CDR3 region has 15 residues. After removal of 3 bases from V and 2 bases from J, the junction contained 2 bases not matched to a gene. This receptor was obtained from a middle-aged woman with acute or convalescent COVID-19. The sample comprised peripheral blood. The chain employs TRBV6-1 and TRBJ2-1; 9 bases are shared with TRBD1. The CDR3 is CASSDRTGAYNEQFF. The CDR3 DNA follows: TGTGCCAGCAGTGATAGGACAGGGGCCTACAATGAGCAGTTCTTC.